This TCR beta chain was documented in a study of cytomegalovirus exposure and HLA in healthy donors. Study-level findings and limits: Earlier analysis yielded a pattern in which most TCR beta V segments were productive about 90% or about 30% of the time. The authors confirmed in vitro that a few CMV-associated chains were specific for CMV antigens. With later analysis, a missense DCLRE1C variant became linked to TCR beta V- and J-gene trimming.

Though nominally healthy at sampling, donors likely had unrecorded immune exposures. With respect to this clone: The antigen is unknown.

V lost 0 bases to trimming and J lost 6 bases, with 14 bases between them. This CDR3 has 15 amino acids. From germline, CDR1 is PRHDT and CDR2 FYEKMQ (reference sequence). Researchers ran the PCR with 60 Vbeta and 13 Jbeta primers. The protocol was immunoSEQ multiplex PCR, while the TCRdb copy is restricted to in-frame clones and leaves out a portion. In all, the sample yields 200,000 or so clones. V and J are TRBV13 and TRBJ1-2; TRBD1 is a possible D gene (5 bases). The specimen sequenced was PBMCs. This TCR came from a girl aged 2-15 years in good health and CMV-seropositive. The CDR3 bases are TGTGCCAGCAGCTTAGGCACAGGTGAACGGGATGGCTACACCTTC. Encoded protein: CASSLGTGERDGYTF.